The clone carrying this T cell receptor (beta chain) was seen more than once but under ten times. The antigen is undetermined. These data are taken from a study of T-cell memory formation after mild COVID-19. Study context: The study found TCR clusters largely donor specific.

Findings and caveats of the study: Contracting CD4+ clones were located mainly in CM and EM, and CD8+ clones in EMRA. Whereas later expanders leaned CD4+, clones contracting day 15 to 85 showed a balanced CD4/CD8 makeup.

TCRdb processed the 5' RACE reads anew with MiXCR; each CDR3 protein has one entry. Among some 450,000 distinct CDR3 sequences, about a sixth were seen once, and the ten largest hold around a fifth. Germline CDR1 and CDR2: SGHDN and FVKESK. The V gene end was trimmed by 4 bases and the J gene end by 9 bases; junction bases not matched to a gene: 11. CDR3 size: 14 residues. The TCR was taken from a man aged 18-30 years who had mild COVID-19 (a few samples of this study predate the infection). Cell type and time point are not known. The genes are TRBV14 and TRBJ2-7; 8 bases align to TRBD2. The specimen sequenced was PBMCs or a T cell subset sorted from them (not recorded which). In DNA form, the CDR3 reads TGTGCCAGCAGCCTCGGGGGGGGCCCCAGCGCGCAGTACTTC. It encodes CASSLGGGPSAQYF. The whole variable domain, filled in from reference TRBV14 and TRBJ2-7, reads EAGVTQFPSHSVIEKGQTVTLRCDPISGHDNLYWYRRVMGKEIKFLLHFVKESKQDESGMPNNRFLAERTGGTYSTLKVQPAELEDSGVYFCASSLGGGPSAQYFGPGTRLTVT.